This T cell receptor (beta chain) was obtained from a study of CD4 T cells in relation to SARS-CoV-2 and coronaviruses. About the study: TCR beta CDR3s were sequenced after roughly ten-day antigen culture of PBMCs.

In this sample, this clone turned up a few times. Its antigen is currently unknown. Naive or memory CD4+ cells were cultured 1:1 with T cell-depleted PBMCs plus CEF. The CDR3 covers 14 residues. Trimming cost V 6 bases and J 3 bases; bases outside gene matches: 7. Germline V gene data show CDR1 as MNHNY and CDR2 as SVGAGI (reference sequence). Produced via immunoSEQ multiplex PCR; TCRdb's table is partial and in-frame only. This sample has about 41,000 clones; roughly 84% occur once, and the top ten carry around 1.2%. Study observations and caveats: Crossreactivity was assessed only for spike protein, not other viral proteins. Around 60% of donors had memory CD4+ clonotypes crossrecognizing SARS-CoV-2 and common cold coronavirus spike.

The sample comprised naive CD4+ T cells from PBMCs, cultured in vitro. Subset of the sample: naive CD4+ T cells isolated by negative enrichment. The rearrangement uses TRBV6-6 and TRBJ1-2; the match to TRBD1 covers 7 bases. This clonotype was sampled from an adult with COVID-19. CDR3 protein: CASSSGTDYYGYTF. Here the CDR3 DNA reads TGTGCCAGCAGCTCCGGGACAGACTACTATGGCTACACCTTC.